A single sample is the source of the 32 T cell receptor beta chains below, sequenced in a study of blood T cells in healthy people across ages. PCR was performed a second time for roughly 7 to 11 cycles using a sample-barcoded 5' primer and a J-beta primer mix. In TCRdb, the 5' RACE reads were re-called with MiXCR into one record per CDR3 protein. The data show approximately 690,000 distinct CDR3 sequences, with under 70% seen just once and 30% to 40% held by the top ten. The specimen sequenced was blood. Receptors were obtained from a man between 60 and 70 years old in good health.

The gene calls are TRBV4-1 and TRBJ2-1; D gene ambiguous. Deletions cut 1 base from V and 2 bases from J, with 3 bases between. The CDR3 contains 13 residues. Germline V gene data show CDR1 as MGHRA and CDR2 as YSYEKL. The CDR3 nucleotides are TGCGCCAGCAGCCAAGTGGCCTACAATGAGCAGTTCTTC. It codes for CASSQVAYNEQFF.

Remarks on this clonotype: An end of the junction does not agree with germline; a read error may underlie this. V usage is TRBV20-1 and J usage is TRBJ2-1; 10 bases map to TRBD2. The CDR3 length is 14 residues. Germline lookup yields CDR1 DFQATT and CDR2 SNEGSKA (reference sequence). CDR3 nucleotide sequence: TGTCCCCGCCTGGGTAGCGGGGGGTACAATGAGCAGTTCTTC. Translated, it gives CPRLGSGGYNEQFF.

This clonotype was counted only a few times. J is TRBJ2-5 and V is TRBV20-1; D gene uncertain. Germline CDR1 and CDR2: DFQATT and SNEGSKA (reference sequence). The CDR3 is 10 amino acids. Trimming took 3 bases from V and 5 from J, leaving 4 bases between them. CDR3 sequence: CSARMETQYF. The CDR3 DNA is TGCAGTGCTAGGATGGAGACCCAGTACTTC.

The chain combines TRBV5-4 with TRBJ1-4; D is uncertain. V was clipped by 2 bases and J by 7 bases, with 15 bases between them. Looked up from germline, CDR1 is SGHNT and CDR2 is YYREEE (reference sequence). The CDR3 runs to 15 residues. The DNA of the CDR3 is TGTGCCAGCAGCTTTAGCGGGCAACGGGGTGAAAAACTGTTTTTT. Amino acids: CASSFSGQRGEKLFF.

V and J are TRBV20-1 and TRBJ2-1, with D unresolved. The CDR3 has 16 residues. With 0 bases removed from V and 5 bases from J, the gap between germline ends came to 17 bases. Germline CDR1 DFQATT, CDR2 SNEGSKA (reference sequence). This chain's CDR3 is CSARDPAGPSDNEQFF. CDR3 DNA: TGCAGTGCTAGAGATCCCGCCGGGCCGAGCGACAATGAGCAGTTCTTC.

This clonotype has just a few counts. The chain joins TRBV6-6 to TRBJ2-1, with D possibly matching TRBD1 (5 bases). V was cut by 6 bases and J by 3 bases, with 15 bases left in between. Germline-derived CDR1 and CDR2 are MNHNY and SVGAGI (reference sequence). The CDR3 length is 15 residues. The CDR3 is CASSDPVGLYNEQFF. The CDR3 DNA sequence: TGTGCCAGCAGCGACCCCGTGGGGCTCTACAATGAGCAGTTCTTC.

This chain links TRBV20-1 with TRBJ2-1, with 8 bases that match TRBD2. Germline-derived CDR1 and CDR2 are DFQATT and SNEGSKA (reference sequence). The CDR3 loop spans 14 amino acids. V was pared by 3 bases and J by 10 bases, with 11 bases of the junction left unmatched. The CDR3 reads CSASRGGTGEEQFF. In nucleotides, the CDR3 is TGCAGTGCTAGCCGGGGGGGGACCGGGGAGGAGCAGTTCTTC.

V gene TRBV7-2 combines with J gene TRBJ2-3, with D perhaps matching TRBD1 (6 bases). Trimming removed 5 bases from V and 4 bases from J, with 13 bases in between. This CDR3 is built from 14 residues. Germline lookup yields CDR1 SGHTA and CDR2 FQGNSA. For the CDR3, the DNA is TGTGCCAGCAGCCGAAGAACAGGGCCAGATACGCAGTATTTT. Its translation is CASSRRTGPDTQYF.

The V and J genes are TRBV20-1 and TRBJ1-4; TRBD1 matches 7 bases. The CDR3 has 13 residues. V gave up 2 bases and J gave up 8 bases; unmatched junction bases: 5. Germline CDR1 is DFQATT and CDR2 is SNEGSKA (reference sequence). CDR3 in amino acids: CSARQGGGEKLFF. CDR3 coding DNA: TGCAGTGCTAGACAGGGGGGTGGAGAAAAACTGTTTTTT.

The chain is built from TRBV24-1 and TRBJ1-2, with no clear D. The CDR3 is 14 amino acids. The V end was cut by 1 base, the J end by 8 bases, with 13 bases between. Per the germline V gene, CDR1 is KGHDR and CDR2 is SFDVKD. CDR3 in DNA: TGTGCCACCAGTGATTTCCACCGGGGAAGCGGCTACACCTTC. The encoded protein is CATSDFHRGSGYTF.

This clonotype came up many times. J is TRBJ1-5 and V is TRBV28; tentative D call: TRBD1 (5 bases). Germline V gives CDR1 MDHEN, CDR2 SYDVKM. The CDR3 is made up of 15 amino acids. Trimming took 5 bases from V and 7 from J, leaving 18 bases between them. The CDR3 nucleotides are TGTGCCAGCAGTCCTCCCGAGCAGGGCCAACAGCCCCAGCATTTT. Translation: CASSPPEQGQQPQHF. The full variable domain, in which reference TRBV28 and TRBJ1-5 provide the parts outside the CDR3, is DVKVTQSSRYLVKRTGEKVFLECVQDMDHENMFWYRQDPGLGLRLIYFSYDVKMKEKGDIPEGYSVSREKKERFSLILESASTNQTSMYLCASSPPEQGQQPQHFGDGTRLSIL.

This chain uses TRBV29-1 with TRBJ1-1; D is uncertain. Germline V gene sequence: CDR1 SQVTM, CDR2 ANQGSEA. V lost 6 bases and J lost 2, with 10 bases in between. The CDR3 extends over 12 amino acids. The CDR3 loop reads CSVARSNTEAFF. The CDR3 DNA is TGCAGCGTCGCCCGATCCAACACTGAAGCTTTCTTT. The full variable domain, rest sourced from reference TRBV29-1 and TRBJ1-1, is SAVISQKPSRDICQRGTSLTIQCQVDSQVTMMFWYRQQPGQSLTLIATANQGSEATYESGFVIDKFPISRPNLTFSTLTVSNMSPEDSSIYLCSVARSNTEAFFGQGTRLTVV.

The chain links TRBV13 to TRBJ2-7; 8 positions match TRBD1. Germline lookup yields CDR1 PRHDT and CDR2 FYEKMQ (reference sequence). The V segment lost 2 bases and the J segment 7 bases; nucleotides outside the gene matches: 7. The length of the CDR3 is 14 residues. Here the CDR3 reads CASSLSGRGREQYF. CDR3 DNA sequence: TGTGCCAGCAGCTTATCGGGCAGGGGGCGGGAGCAGTACTTC. Filled out from reference TRBV13 and TRBJ2-7, the complete variable domain reads AAGVIQSPRHLIKEKRETATLKCYPIPRHDTVYWYQQGPGQDPQFLISFYEKMQSDKGSIPDRFSAQQFSDYHSELNMSSLELGDSALYFCASSLSGRGREQYFGPGTRLTVT.

V is TRBV7-2 and J is TRBJ2-5; no firm D call. CDR1 and CDR2 from the germline V gene are SGHTA and FQGNSA. The V gene lost 5 bases and the J gene lost 1 base, with 11 bases spanning the gap. The CDR3 totals 14 residues. The CDR3 nucleotides read TGTGCCAGCAGCGTAAGGGAATTCCAAGAGACCCAGTACTTC. It codes for CASSVREFQETQYF.

V is TRBV7-2 and J is TRBJ2-1; D is possibly TRBD2 (6 bases). CDR1 and CDR2 (germline): SGHTA, FQGNSA. With 5 bases removed from V and 7 bases from J, the gap between germline ends came to 15 bases. This CDR3 spans 14 amino acids. The CDR3 sequence: CASSRGASSNEQFF. CDR3 nucleotides: TGTGCCAGCAGCCGCGGGGCTAGCTCAAATGAGCAGTTCTTC. The variable domain in full, with the rest retrieved from reference TRBV7-2 and TRBJ2-1, is GAGVSQSPSNKVTEKGKDVELRCDPISGHTALYWYRQSLGQGLEFLIYFQGNSAPDKSGLPSDRFSAERTGGSVSTLTIQRTQQEDSAVYLCASSRGASSNEQFFGPGTRLTVL.

This chain links TRBV7-9 with TRBJ1-1, with TRBD1 as a possible D gene (5 bases). Germline CDR1 reads SEHNR; CDR2 reads FQNEAQ (reference sequence). The germline V and J ends were trimmed by 5 bases and 5 bases, with 15 bases remaining between them. This CDR3 spans 14 amino acids. The CDR3 DNA follows: TGTGCCAGCAGCCAAATGGGGGGTCTTACTGAAGCTTTCTTT. As protein: CASSQMGGLTEAFF.

This clonotype was observed a handful of times. The chain links TRBV20-1 to TRBJ2-3; maybe TRBD1 (6 bases). Germline assignment: CDR1 DFQATT and CDR2 SNEGSKA (reference sequence). CDR3 length: 16 residues. The germline V and J ends were trimmed by 6 bases and 0 bases, with 19 bases remaining between them. The CDR3 protein is CSALSRDTASTDTQYF. The CDR3 DNA follows: TGCAGTGCCCTCTCCCGGGACACGGCTAGCACAGATACGCAGTATTTT.

The chain combines TRBV20-1 with TRBJ2-5; 8 nucleotides agree with TRBD2. The CDR3 length is 16 residues. Trimming removed 6 bases from V and 1 base from J; junction bases left unmatched: 13. Germline V gene lookup returns CDR1 DFQATT and CDR2 SNEGSKA (reference sequence). The chain's CDR3 is CSAGAPGGRIQETQYF. CDR3 bases: TGCAGTGCGGGAGCGCCGGGGGGGCGGATCCAAGAGACCCAGTACTTC.

The rearrangement uses TRBV12-3 or TRBV12-4 and TRBJ2-3, with D perhaps matching TRBD1 (5 bases). The CDR3 totals 13 residues. V dropped 4 bases and J dropped 14 bases, with 19 bases sitting between them. In DNA form, the CDR3 reads TGTGCCAGCAGTTGGGCCGGACAAGCCTATAGGTATTTT. Its protein is CASSWAGQAYRYF.

The chain has TRBV20-1 and TRBJ2-1; no definite D call. Germline values: CDR1 DFQATT, CDR2 SNEGSKA (reference sequence). The CDR3 contains 11 residues. V lost 4 bases to trimming and J lost 8 bases, with 9 bases between them. The CDR3 sequence: CSATRLDEQFF. The DNA of the CDR3 is TGCAGTGCTACCCGGCTCGATGAGCAGTTCTTC.

In regard to this clonotype: One junction end does not reproduce the germline sequence, and a read error may be involved. The chain employs TRBV27 and TRBJ1-4, with D possibly being TRBD1 (5 bases). This CDR3 spans 14 amino acids. Germline V gene sequence: CDR1 MNHEY, CDR2 SMNVEV (reference sequence). For the CDR3, the DNA is TGTGCCAGCAGCCCGACAGTAACTAATGAAAAGCTGTTTTTT. This translates into CASSPTVTNEKLFF.

V is TRBV10-2 and J is TRBJ1-2; D is perhaps TRBD1 (6 bases). Trimming shortened V by 7 bases and J by 4 bases, and 13 bases separated the two germline ends. Germline CDR1 and CDR2: WSHSY and SAAADI. The length of the CDR3 is 13 residues. CDR3 sequence (DNA): TGCGCCAGCACCGGGGGGCTCGGCTATGGCTACACCTTC. It is translated as CASTGGLGYGYTF.

V and J are TRBV4-1 and TRBJ1-6; weak D call: TRBD1 (5 bases). The ends were cut back, 4 bases at V and 6 bases at J, with 16 bases in the middle. CDR3 length: 16 amino acids. Germline V CDR1 and CDR2: MGHRA, YSYEKL. In DNA, the CDR3 is TGCGCCAGCAGCCTCCCTAGTGGGGCAGGTAATTCACCCCTCCACTTT. It codes for CASSLPSGAGNSPLHF.

The chain is built from TRBV2 and TRBJ2-5; D is undetermined. The CDR3 loop spans 13 amino acids. Germline loops: CDR1 SNHLY, CDR2 FYNNEI. Trimming took 6 bases from V and 2 from J, leaving 10 bases between them. The CDR3 loop is CASRWVGQETQYF. CDR3 nucleotide sequence: TGTGCCAGCAGATGGGTCGGGCAAGAGACCCAGTACTTC.

Details on this clonotype: One junction end disagrees with the germline gene, perhaps due to a read error. The chain carries TRBV5-1 and TRBJ2-6, with D perhaps assigned TRBD1 or TRBD2 (6 bases each). The CDR3 totals 18 residues. Germline CDR1 reads SGHRS; CDR2 reads YFSETQ. Written as DNA, the CDR3 is TGCGCCGGCAGCTTGGGCGGGGACATCCCCTCTGGGGCCAACGTCCTGACTTTC. Its translation: CAGSLGGDIPSGANVLTF.

V is TRBV12-3 or TRBV12-4 and J is TRBJ1-2; no clear D gene. V shed 0 bases and J shed 4 bases, with 9 bases lying between them. CDR3 length: 14 amino acids. CDR3 nucleotides: TGTGCCAGCAGTTTAGCGCTGACCGGCTATGGCTACACCTTC. Residues: CASSLALTGYGYTF.

The chain joins TRBV6-5 to TRBJ1-2; D possibly corresponds to TRBD1 (6 bases). V was trimmed by 9 bases and J by 5 bases, leaving 16 bases between them. Germline V gene data show CDR1 as MNHEY and CDR2 as SVGAGI. This CDR3 spans 13 amino acids. For the CDR3, the DNA is TGTGCCAGTAGGATAACAGGGCCGTATGGCTACACCTTC. This codes for CASRITGPYGYTF.

The chain has TRBV6-5 and TRBJ2-3, with D maybe TRBD2 (5 bases). Germline V gene sequence: CDR1 MNHEY, CDR2 SVGAGI. The CDR3 runs 16 residues. Trimming took 2 bases from V and 0 from J, leaving 12 bases between them. CDR3 DNA sequence: TGTGCCAGCAGTTACATCGGGAAATTAAGCACAGATACGCAGTATTTT. Encoded protein: CASSYIGKLSTDTQYF.

J is TRBJ2-1 and V is TRBV6-5; TRBD2 matches at 12 bases. The V gene's germline CDR1 is MNHEY and CDR2 SVGAGI. J was trimmed by 6 bases and V by 5 bases; bases with no gene match: 5. The CDR3 extends over 15 amino acids. CDR3 residues: CASSQLAGGVNEQFF. The CDR3 nucleotides read TGTGCCAGCAGTCAACTAGCGGGGGGCGTCAATGAGCAGTTCTTC.

The chain couples TRBV5-6 to TRBJ1-6; tentative D call: TRBD1 (6 bases). V was pared by 3 bases and J by 7 bases, with 11 bases between. CDR1 is SGHDT, CDR2 YYEEEE, per germline. The CDR3 loop spans 14 amino acids. The CDR3 here is CASSSYRVNSPLHF. The CDR3 DNA follows: TGTGCCAGCAGCTCTTACAGGGTGAATTCACCCCTCCACTTT. The variable domain in full, completed from reference TRBV5-6 and TRBJ1-6, reads DAGVTQSPTHLIKTRGQQVTLRCSPKSGHDTVSWYQQALGQGPQFIFQYYEEEERQRGNFPDRFSGHQFPNYSSELNVNALLLGDSALYLCASSSYRVNSPLHFGNGTRLTVT.

This clonotype was recorded once. The chain employs TRBV9 and TRBJ1-4, with D tentatively TRBD1 (5 bases). The germline V gene encodes CDR1 SGDLS and CDR2 YYNGEE. The CDR3 is made up of 16 amino acids. V shed 4 bases and J shed 0 bases, with 13 bases lying between them. Here the CDR3 DNA reads TGTGCCAGCAGCCCCGGCCAGGGCACAACTAATGAAAAACTGTTTTTT. Its translation: CASSPGQGTTNEKLFF. Together with reference TRBV9 and TRBJ1-4, the CDR3 gives the full variable domain: DSGVTQTPKHLITATGQRVTLRCSPRSGDLSVYWYQQSLDQGLQFLIQYYNGEERAKGNILERFSAQQFPDLHSELNLSSLELGDSALYFCASSPGQGTTNEKLFFGSGTQLSVL.

V is TRBV5-1 and J is TRBJ2-5; possible D gene TRBD1, 6 bases. With 7 bases removed from V and 5 bases from J, the gap between germline ends came to 18 bases. Looked up from germline, CDR1 is SGHRS and CDR2 is YFSETQ. CDR3 length: 14 amino acids. The CDR3 DNA follows: TGCGCCAGCGGAGCAACAGGGAGCCGGGAGACCCAGTACTTC. It yields the protein CASGATGSRETQYF. Variable domain in full (rest from reference TRBV5-1 and TRBJ2-5): KAGVTQTPRYLIKTRGQQVTLSCSPISGHRSVSWYQQTPGQGLQFLFEYFSETQRNKGNFPGRFSGRQFSNSRSEMNVSTLELGDSALYLCASGATGSRETQYFGPGTRLLVL.